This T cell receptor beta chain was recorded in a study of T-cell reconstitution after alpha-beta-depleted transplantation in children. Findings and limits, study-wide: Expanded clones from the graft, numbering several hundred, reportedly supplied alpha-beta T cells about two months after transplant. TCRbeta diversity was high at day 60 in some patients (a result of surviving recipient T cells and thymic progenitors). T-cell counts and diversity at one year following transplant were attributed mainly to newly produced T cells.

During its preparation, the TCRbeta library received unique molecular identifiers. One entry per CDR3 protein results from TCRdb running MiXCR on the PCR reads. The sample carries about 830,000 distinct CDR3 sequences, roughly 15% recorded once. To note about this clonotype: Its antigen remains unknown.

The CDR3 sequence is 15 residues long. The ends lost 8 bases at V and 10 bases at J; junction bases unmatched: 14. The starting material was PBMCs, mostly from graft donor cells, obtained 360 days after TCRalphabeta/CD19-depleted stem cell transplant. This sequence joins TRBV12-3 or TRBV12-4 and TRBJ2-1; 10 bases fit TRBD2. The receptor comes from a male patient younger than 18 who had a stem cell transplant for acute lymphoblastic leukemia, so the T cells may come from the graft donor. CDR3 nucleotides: TGTGCCAGCGGGGCCGGACTAGCGGATAGAAGAGAGCAGTTCTTC. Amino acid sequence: CASGAGLADRREQFF.